This TCR beta chain came from a study of spatial heterogeneity in lung cancer. At the level of the study: Raw-read counts averaged over ten per unique TCR and UMI combination.

Regarding time point: sample taken at primary tumor resection. In each case, whole RNA from tumor, nontumor lung or frozen PBMC was sequenced unsorted. Around 68 TRACERx patients with early, untreated non-small cell lung cancer donated samples. Study results and caveats: The study found ubiquitous expanded tumor TCRs in blood more at resection than follow-up.

This clonotype is classed as medium-sized. Its specificity is unknown. MiXCR, run by TCRdb on the 5' RACE reads, gives a single entry per CDR3 protein. This sample carries roughly 20,000 distinct CDR3 sequences, approximately 4.4% of them seen once, and the ten largest clones take 6.5% to 9%. Trimming took 2 bases from V and 3 from J, leaving 3 bases between them. The CDR3 totals 11 residues. Germline assignment: CDR1 SGHTS and CDR2 YDEGEE. The clonotype was recovered from a male donor with early-stage non-small cell lung cancer. The chain links TRBV5-8 to TRBJ2-7; D gene uncertain. The specimen comprised PBMCs, sampled at surgery. The DNA of the CDR3 is TGTGCCAGCAGCTTCGGCTACGAGCAGTACTTC. It codes for CASSFGYEQYF.